A selection of T cell receptor beta chains follows, all from one sample in a study of T-cell memory formation after mild COVID-19. Using its own MiXCR run on the 5' RACE reads, TCRdb lists one record per CDR3 protein. This repertoire shows about 200,000 distinct CDR3 sequences, 9.5% to 10% found once; its top ten account for around 3.3%. Sequenced: PBMCs or a T cell subset sorted from them (not recorded which). Receptors originate from a young man who had mild COVID-19 (a few samples of this study predate the infection). Cell type and time point are not known. CDR3s leave out the opening cysteine and the closing phenylalanine or tryptophan. Fields, in order: V gene, J gene, CDR3 protein.

>TRBV18|TRBJ2-5
ASSPRGRLGTQY
>TRBV4-3|TRBJ2-7
ASSLAGAPSYEQY
>TRBV5-6|TRBJ1-5
ASSIQDRQNQPQH
>TRBV12-3/TRBV12-4|TRBJ1-1
ASSHPGPPTTEAF
>TRBV18|TRBJ2-6
ASSPLGQGLPGANVLT
>TRBV4-1|TRBJ2-7
ASSQDQGGRQY
>TRBV11-2|TRBJ1-6
ASSLDYSSPLH
>TRBV5-5|TRBJ1-1
ASSPAGRGAEAF
>TRBV24-1|TRBJ1-4
ATTPGQSNEKLF
>TRBV29-1|TRBJ1-6
SVEVRSNSPLH
>TRBV7-2|TRBJ2-3
ASSEIPGWKKGDTQY
>TRBV12-3/TRBV12-4|TRBJ2-7
ASSSRQGPFYEQY
>TRBV30|TRBJ1-2
AWSKTGGSAYGYT
>TRBV7-2|TRBJ2-7
ASSRQSSYEQY
>TRBV9|TRBJ2-1
ASSAIGPYNEQF
>TRBV5-4|TRBJ1-4
ASSFRGIEKLF
>TRBV7-3|TRBJ2-2
ASSSRDS
>TRBV9|TRBJ2-1
ASSVDIAGYNEQF